This T cell receptor beta chain comes out of a study of identical twins. Points on this clonotype: Its target is not known.

Study-level results: Models underestimated TCR alpha sharing (out-of-frame) in monozygotic twins. In cord blood, abundant beta clonotypes had fewer insertions; memory showed no trend.

All donors were healthy, and all were Caucasian. Each CDR3 protein gets one entry after TCRdb re-called the 5' RACE reads with MiXCR. The sample holds 240,000 or so distinct CDR3 sequences; 7% are singletons and the top ten take approximately 3.7%. The data also belong to a second study, concerning yellow fever vaccine responses in identical twins. That report notes: On the reported evidence, twins' vaccine T cell responses seemed partly convergent and partly personalized.

This sequence was found in a woman aged 18-30 years in good health. Material for sequencing was memory (CD45RO+) T cells sorted from blood.

The DNA of the CDR3 is TGTGCCAGCAGGATGAGCGGGGGGCACACAGATACGCAGTATTTT. Its translation is CASRMSGGHTDTQYF. J is TRBJ2-3 and V is TRBV12-3 or TRBV12-4; 9 bases fit TRBD2. The CDR3 length is 15 residues. Trimming took 6 bases from V and 2 from J; bases not matched to a gene: 6.